Shown below are 19 T cell receptor beta chains from a single sample sequenced in a study of CD8+ T cells in alopecia areata (dated by TCRdb to the late 2010s). Library creation used the immunoSEQ multiplex PCR assay. For TCR sequencing, RNA was extracted from every sample and reverse transcribed into cDNA to serve as template. What TCRdb holds here is the immuneACCESS table cut down to in-frame rearrangements. Part of the clones is not present; checked against another copy, under half of the missing clones reflect an unresolved V gene, and the others are unexplained. In all, the sample holds some 100,000 clones, and more than 30% of those were seen once. The ten largest clones take up about 3.1% of the sample. Material for sequencing was CD4+ T cells sorted from blood. These receptors were collected from a human donor with alopecia areata.

This clone was seen only a few times. Other DNA sequences from this sample encode an identical CDR3 as well. The chain combines TRBV29-1 with TRBJ1-1; D is perhaps TRBD1 (6 bases). V lost 7 bases and J 1 base, leaving 10 bases between the germline ends. The CDR3 covers 12 residues. Germline V gene data show CDR1 as SQVTM and CDR2 as ANQGSEA. CDR3 DNA: TGCAGCGGTTTGACAGGGAACACTGAAGCTTTCTTT. Encoded protein: CSGLTGNTEAFF.

This clone was seen only a few times. The J gene is TRBJ2-7, the V gene TRBV9, with D perhaps TRBD2 (6 bases). V was pared by 3 bases and J by 3 bases, with 13 bases between. Looked up from germline, CDR1 is SGDLS and CDR2 is YYNGEE. The CDR3 has 14 amino acids. DNA for the CDR3: TGTGCCAGCAGCGGCGCCGCGGAGGGCTACGAGCAGTACTTC. Amino acids: CASSGAAEGYEQYF.

This clone was seen a handful of times. The gene calls are TRBV14 and TRBJ2-3; 8 bases are a match to TRBD1. V dropped 1 base and J dropped 6; count of bases not matched to a gene: 9. Germline lookup yields CDR1 SGHDN and CDR2 FVKESK. CDR3 size: 16 residues. The chain's CDR3 is CASSQVGGQGPDTQYF. Written as DNA, the CDR3 is TGTGCCAGCAGCCAAGTCGGTGGACAGGGTCCGGATACGCAGTATTTT.

The V gene is TRBV2, the J gene TRBJ1-1, with D possibly matching TRBD1 (5 bases). Germline lookup yields CDR1 SNHLY and CDR2 FYNNEI. The CDR3 extends over 12 amino acids. Trimming stripped 3 bases from V and 11 bases from J, with 13 bases between. This chain's CDR3 is CASSDSGYRAFF. The CDR3 nucleotides read TGTGCCAGCAGTGATTCTGGCTACAGGGCTTTCTTT.

The chain recombines TRBV30 with TRBJ2-3; D gene ambiguous. The CDR3 runs to 12 residues. Germline loops: CDR1 GTSNPN, CDR2 SVGIG (reference sequence). The germline V and J ends were trimmed by 4 bases and 5 bases, with 10 bases remaining between them. The CDR3 protein is CAWIPIGDTQYF. CDR3 nucleotide sequence: TGTGCCTGGATCCCAATTGGAGATACGCAGTATTTT.

This rearrangement joins TRBV6-5 to TRBJ1-2; D remains ambiguous. This CDR3 region has 15 residues. The germline V gene has CDR1 MNHEY and CDR2 SVGAGI. Between the trimmed V and J ends, which lost 2 bases and 4 bases, there was a span of 14 bases. The CDR3 is CASSYRDPGGYGYTF. CDR3 coding DNA: TGTGCCAGCAGTTACCGCGATCCGGGAGGCTATGGCTACACCTTC.

The rearrangement uses TRBV7-9 and TRBJ1-5; D unclear. The CDR3 runs 13 residues. Germline CDR1 reads SEHNR; CDR2 reads FQNEAQ (reference sequence). V was shortened by 2 bases and J by 1 base, with 3 bases between the two germline ends. The CDR3 sequence: CASSLISNQPQHF. The CDR3 DNA reads TGTGCCAGCAGCTTAATAAGCAATCAGCCCCAGCATTTT.

This clone came up a few times. The gene calls are TRBV6-8 and TRBJ2-3; 10 bases map to TRBD2. CDR1 and CDR2 (germline): MNHGY, SAAAGT. The CDR3 runs to 16 residues. With 7 bases clipped from V and 6 bases from J, the junction kept 13 bases outside the gene matches. CDR3 loop: CASNTPSGGLYDTQYF. The CDR3 nucleotides are TGTGCCAGCAATACCCCTAGCGGGGGCCTCTACGATACGCAGTATTTT.

This chain uses TRBV6-5 with TRBJ2-3; 8 bases align to TRBD2. The J segment lost 6 bases and the V segment lost 2 bases, leaving 10 bases of the junction unmatched. The CDR3 is 16 residues long. Germline V lookup: CDR1 MNHEY, CDR2 SVGAGI. The CDR3 nucleotides read TGTGCCAGCAGTTACGGTCGGGGGGGGTCTTTCGATACGCAGTATTTT. Amino acid sequence: CASSYGRGGSFDTQYF.

The chain links TRBV20-1 to TRBJ2-3, with D hard to call. The CDR3 spans 11 residues. V lost 6 bases, J lost 6 bases, and 10 bases lay in between. The germline V gene encodes CDR1 DFQATT and CDR2 SNEGSKA (reference sequence). The CDR3: CSARTEDTQYF. As DNA, the CDR3 is TGCAGTGCACGGACCGAGGATACGCAGTATTTT.

This rearrangement joins TRBV4-3 to TRBJ2-7; D is undetermined. V was shortened by 1 base and J by 0 bases, with 10 bases between the two germline ends. This CDR3 spans 15 amino acids. Germline V gene lookup returns CDR1 LGHNA and CDR2 YSLEER. The CDR3 sequence: CASSQGAGLSYEQYF. The CDR3 DNA reads TGCGCCAGCAGCCAAGGGGCAGGCCTCTCCTACGAGCAGTACTTC.

This clone came up once. The rearrangement links TRBV5-1 to TRBJ2-7; no definite D call. The germline V gene encodes CDR1 SGHRS and CDR2 YFSETQ. V dropped 0 bases and J dropped 2 bases, with 9 bases sitting between them. The length of the CDR3 is 14 residues. The CDR3 DNA follows: TGCGCCAGCAGCTTGGACTCTCCAGCCTACGAGCAGTACTTC. It translates to CASSLDSPAYEQYF. Looking up the rest from reference TRBV5-1 and TRBJ2-7 gives the full variable domain: KAGVTQTPRYLIKTRGQQVTLSCSPISGHRSVSWYQQTPGQGLQFLFEYFSETQRNKGNFPGRFSGRQFSNSRSEMNVSTLELGDSALYLCASSLDSPAYEQYFGPGTRLTVT.

The rearrangement joins TRBV6-1 to TRBJ2-7; the match to TRBD2 covers 13 bases. The CDR3 contains 16 residues. Trimming cost V 2 bases and J 4 bases; bases outside gene matches: 5. The germline V gene encodes CDR1 MNHNS and CDR2 SASEGT. The CDR3 here is CASSEILAGGSYEQYF. CDR3 in DNA: TGTGCCAGCAGTGAAATACTAGCGGGAGGGTCGTACGAGCAGTACTTC.

This sequence joins TRBV18 and TRBJ2-7; D ambiguous. Germline CDR1 reads KGHSH; CDR2 reads LQKENI. The CDR3 sequence is 12 residues long. The V gene lost 6 bases and the J gene lost 3 bases, with 9 bases spanning the gap. CDR3 nucleotides: TGTGCCAGCTCCCCGAGGAACTACGAGCAGTACTTC. This sequence encodes CASSPRNYEQYF.

This clone was counted a few times. This chain uses TRBV29-1 with TRBJ2-5; D is uncertain. The germline V gene encodes CDR1 SQVTM and CDR2 ANQGSEA. Trimming removed 4 bases from V and 5 bases from J, with 14 bases in between. The length of the CDR3 is 13 residues. This CDR3 is CSVARLLRETQYF. CDR3 nucleotide sequence: TGCAGCGTTGCCAGGTTATTAAGGGAGACCCAGTACTTC.

The J gene is TRBJ2-1, the V gene TRBV5-6, with TRBD2 matching 11 bases. J gave up 3 bases and V 4 bases, and 3 bases lay outside the gene matches. The V gene's germline CDR1 is SGHDT and CDR2 YYEEEE. The CDR3 length is 15 residues. CDR3 nucleotide sequence: TGTGCCAGCAGCCCCGGGACTAGCGGCTACAATGAGCAGTTCTTC. The encoded protein is CASSPGTSGYNEQFF.

This clone appeared a few times. The rearrangement links TRBV29-1 to TRBJ1-2; 7 bases map to TRBD1. Germline V gives CDR1 SQVTM, CDR2 ANQGSEA. The CDR3 spans 13 residues. The junction had 10 bases not matched to a gene; V was cut back by 4 bases and J by 8 bases. This chain's CDR3 is CSVGQGVLWGYTF. The CDR3, as DNA: TGCAGCGTTGGACAGGGAGTCCTATGGGGCTACACCTTC.

This chain uses TRBV5-6 with TRBJ1-5, with 9 bases matching TRBD1. Germline V gene lookup returns CDR1 SGHDT and CDR2 YYEEEE. The length of the CDR3 is 17 residues. V lost 0 bases to trimming and J lost 7 bases; unmatched junction nucleotides: 11. The CDR3 sequence is CASSLVTIGQGRQPQHF. Here the CDR3 DNA reads TGTGCCAGCAGCTTGGTTACGATCGGACAGGGGAGACAGCCCCAGCATTTT.

The chain combines TRBV29-1 with TRBJ1-2, with no clear D. Germline-derived CDR1 and CDR2 are SQVTM and ANQGSEA. The V end lost 7 bases, the J end lost 4 bases, and 13 bases lay between the germline ends. This CDR3 has 12 amino acids. CDR3 protein: CSESLSGYGYTF. In DNA, the CDR3 is TGCAGCGAATCGCTCAGCGGCTATGGCTACACCTTC.